The entry below gives a single T cell receptor (beta chain) sequence along with its context. Its specificity is not known. The sample originates from a study of blood T cells in healthy people across ages. This CDR3 region has 11 residues. Germline V gene lookup returns CDR1 DFQATT and CDR2 SNEGSKA (reference sequence). V was trimmed by 2 bases and J by 2 bases, leaving 4 bases between them. A second about 7 to 12 cycle PCR used barcoded and J-beta primers. Carrying 12 random nucleotides, a template-switch adaptor labeled each individual cDNA molecule. TCRdb reanalysed the 5' RACE reads using MiXCR and keeps one entry per CDR3 protein. The sample shows about 1.4 million distinct CDR3 sequences, approximately 59% of them seen only once. Study outcomes and limitations: The CMV status of each donor remained undetermined, and this could have confounded shifts in expanded clonotypes. Diversity was higher, and naive CD4+ cells more numerous, in long-lived donors than in aged donors.

This clonotype was obtained from a young man in good health. The gene calls are TRBV20-1 and TRBJ2-7; D ambiguous. The material sequenced was blood. This CDR3 reads CSARTPYEQYF. CDR3 DNA: TGCAGTGCTAGAACCCCCTACGAGCAGTACTTC.